The 26 T cell receptor beta chains listed next were all sequenced from one sample in a study of cytomegalovirus exposure and HLA in healthy donors. The PCR contained 60 Vbeta and 13 Jbeta primers. TCRdb's copy holds only in-frame clones and misses some; the assay was immunoSEQ multiplex PCR. The sample holds around 100,000 clones, 60% to 85% seen once. Material for sequencing was PBMCs. Every receptor here comes from a man aged 45-65 years in good health and CMV-seropositive.

The chain recombines TRBV5-1 with TRBJ2-1, with TRBD2 matching 7 bases. V was clipped by 1 base and J by 2 bases; unmatched bases: 12. Germline V gene data show CDR1 as SGHRS and CDR2 as YFSETQ. This CDR3 spans 18 amino acids. The CDR3 nucleotides read TGCGCCAGCAGCTTGTGGGGGGGTGGGGAGGGAACCTACAATGAGCAGTTCTTC. Protein: CASSLWGGGEGTYNEQFF.

Only one count was recorded for this clone. V is TRBV6-5 and J is TRBJ2-7, with a possible D match to TRBD2 (5 bases). The V end was cut by 8 bases, the J end by 2 bases, with 16 bases between. CDR1 is MNHEY, CDR2 SVGAGI, per germline. There are 14 residues in the CDR3. This chain's CDR3 is CASGTRPDTYEQYF. The CDR3 nucleotides read TGTGCCAGCGGTACTAGACCCGATACCTACGAGCAGTACTTC.

V and J are TRBV29-1 and TRBJ2-1; maybe TRBD2 (6 bases). V shed 7 bases and J shed 4 bases, with 14 bases lying between them. The length of the CDR3 is 13 residues. CDR1 and CDR2 from the germline V gene are SQVTM and ANQGSEA. The CDR3 DNA sequence: TGCAGCGCTGTACCCGGGGGTTACAATGAGCAGTTCTTC. It yields the protein CSAVPGGYNEQFF.

V usage is TRBV28 and J usage is TRBJ2-1, with D hard to call. Germline V gene lookup returns CDR1 MDHEN and CDR2 SYDVKM. V dropped 3 bases and J dropped 13 bases, with 13 bases sitting between them. CDR3 length: 12 amino acids. The CDR3 protein is CASSFYSNRQFF. CDR3 nucleotides: TGTGCCAGCAGTTTCTATTCCAACCGACAGTTCTTC.

The chain has TRBV29-1 and TRBJ1-4, with D tentatively TRBD1 (6 bases). The V end was cut by 7 bases, the J end by 7 bases, with 16 bases between. The CDR3 is 13 residues long. Germline CDR1 reads SQVTM; CDR2 reads ANQGSEA. Here the CDR3 reads CSAQQGEAEKLFF. In DNA form, the CDR3 reads TGCAGCGCCCAACAGGGAGAAGCTGAAAAACTGTTTTTT.

The chain links TRBV18 to TRBJ2-5; a possible D gene is TRBD2 (6 bases). The DNA end is more similar to TRBJ2-7, so the J call may be wrong. This CDR3 is 15 amino acids long. Germline CDR1 KGHSH, CDR2 LQKENI. The CDR3 reads CASSPQGGTVDEQYF. CDR3 DNA sequence: TGTGCCAGCTCACCCCAGGGAGGAACTGTTGACGAGCAGTACTTC.

V usage is TRBV29-1 and J usage is TRBJ2-7; D perhaps matches TRBD1 (5 bases). Germline lookup yields CDR1 SQVTM and CDR2 ANQGSEA. This CDR3 comprises 10 residues. Trimming took 6 bases from V and 5 from J, leaving 8 bases between them. The CDR3 nucleotides are TGCAGCGTAAGGGGCAACGAGCAGTACTTC. It specifies CSVRGNEQYF.

V is TRBV10-3 and J is TRBJ2-1; 8 bases agree with TRBD1. Germline V lookup: CDR1 ENHRY, CDR2 SYGVKD. V dropped 6 bases and J dropped 1; count of bases not matched to a gene: 5. The CDR3 extends over 15 amino acids. CDR3: CAIRTRQGSYNEQFF. The CDR3 DNA follows: TGTGCCATCAGAACCCGACAGGGGTCCTACAATGAGCAGTTCTTC.

The V gene is TRBV6-1, the J gene TRBJ2-7; 9 bases agree with TRBD1. The CDR3 covers 13 residues. CDR1 is MNHNS and CDR2 is SASEGT in the germline V gene. V shed 6 bases and J 6 bases; nucleotides not matched to a gene: 6. The CDR3 is CASRIGQGSEQYF. The CDR3 coding sequence is TGTGCCAGCAGGATAGGACAGGGGAGCGAGCAGTACTTC.

V and J are TRBV6-1 and TRBJ2-1; D remains ambiguous. Germline loops: CDR1 MNHNS, CDR2 SASEGT. The CDR3 spans 16 residues. Trimming took 5 bases from V and 2 from J, leaving 16 bases between them. CDR3 region: CASSQGPGPPYNEQFF. The CDR3 coding sequence is TGTGCCAGCAGTCAAGGACCAGGTCCCCCCTACAATGAGCAGTTCTTC.

V usage is TRBV5-1 and J usage is TRBJ2-1; D remains unclear. Germline V CDR1 and CDR2: SGHRS, YFSETQ. Trimming stripped 3 bases from V and 4 bases from J, with 14 bases between. CDR3 length: 15 amino acids. DNA for the CDR3: TGCGCCAGCAGCTCCTCCAAATCACAATACAATGAGCAGTTCTTC. Its protein is CASSSSKSQYNEQFF.

This clone showed up just once. The chain carries TRBV18 and TRBJ2-3, with 13 bases identical to TRBD2. The CDR3 is 17 amino acids. Trimming took 3 bases from V and 1 from J; bases not matched to a gene: 4. CDR1 is KGHSH and CDR2 is LQKENI in the germline V gene. The DNA for the CDR3 is TGTGCCAGCTCACCCGGGACTAGCGGGATGGGCACAGATACGCAGTATTTT. Its translation is CASSPGTSGMGTDTQYF. The variable domain in full, with the rest retrieved from reference TRBV18 and TRBJ2-3, is NAGVMQNPRHLVRRRGQEARLRCSPMKGHSHVYWYRQLPEEGLKFMVYLQKENIIDESGMPKERFSAEFPKEGPSILRIQQVVRGDSAAYFCASSPGTSGMGTDTQYFGPGTRLTVL.

V usage is TRBV6-5 and J usage is TRBJ1-2, with a weak D call TRBD1 (5 bases). Trimming removed 6 bases at V and 3 bases at J, with 11 bases between. Per germline, CDR1 MNHEY and CDR2 SVGAGI. The CDR3 loop spans 13 amino acids. The CDR3 loop is CASSPTVDYGYTF. CDR3 DNA sequence: TGTGCCAGCAGCCCGACAGTTGACTATGGCTACACCTTC.

The chain joins TRBV10-2 to TRBJ1-2; D possibly corresponds to TRBD1 (6 bases). Germline-derived CDR1 and CDR2 are WSHSY and SAAADI. The CDR3 is 13 residues long. The V end lost 5 bases, the J end lost 2 bases, and 9 bases lay between the germline ends. The CDR3 region is CASSPGQNYGYTF. CDR3 in DNA: TGCGCCAGCAGTCCCGGACAGAACTATGGCTACACCTTC.

The chain couples TRBV27 to TRBJ2-1, with 12 bases aligning to TRBD1. V was clipped by 3 bases and J by 3 bases; unmatched bases: 18. Germline-derived CDR1 and CDR2 are MNHEY and SMNVEV (reference sequence). The length of the CDR3 is 21 residues. In nucleotides, the CDR3 is TGTGCCAGCAGTTTCCTAACCGGGACAGGGGGCAATAGCCAACTCTACAATGAGCAGTTCTTC. Protein sequence: CASSFLTGTGGNSQLYNEQFF.

The chain links TRBV14 to TRBJ2-2; D is perhaps TRBD1 (6 bases). Germline V gene sequence: CDR1 SGHDN, CDR2 FVKESK. V gave up 3 bases and J gave up 7 bases, with 9 bases separating them. This CDR3 has 13 amino acids. The CDR3 loop reads CASSQGAYGELFF. DNA for the CDR3: TGTGCCAGCAGCCAGGGGGCATACGGGGAGCTGTTTTTT.

The gene calls are TRBV30 and TRBJ2-1, with TRBD2 identical over 12 bases. The CDR3 covers 18 residues. Germline CDR1 reads GTSNPN; CDR2 reads SVGIG (reference sequence). Trimming removed 0 bases from V and 8 bases from J; junction bases left unmatched: 14. The CDR3 region is CAWSVPKITSGRTDEQFF. CDR3 nucleotide sequence: TGTGCCTGGAGTGTACCGAAAATTACTAGCGGGAGGACAGATGAGCAGTTCTTC.

The chain couples TRBV18 to TRBJ1-5; TRBD1 aligns across 7 bases. Germline V gene sequence: CDR1 KGHSH, CDR2 LQKENI. The CDR3 is 16 residues long. The V gene end was trimmed by 1 base and the J gene end by 3 bases; junction bases not matched to a gene: 6. CDR3 sequence (DNA): TGTGCCAGCTCACCACAACGCAGGGGGAACAATCAGCCCCAGCATTTT. This gives the protein CASSPQRRGNNQPQHF. Using reference TRBV18 and TRBJ1-5 for the parts outside the CDR3, the full variable domain is NAGVMQNPRHLVRRRGQEARLRCSPMKGHSHVYWYRQLPEEGLKFMVYLQKENIIDESGMPKERFSAEFPKEGPSILRIQQVVRGDSAAYFCASSPQRRGNNQPQHFGDGTRLSIL.

The chain couples TRBV5-8 to TRBJ2-7; TRBD1 might be the D (5 bases). Trimming stripped 0 bases from V and 6 bases from J, with 10 bases between. The germline V gene has CDR1 SGHTS and CDR2 YDEGEE. This CDR3 has 13 amino acids. CDR3 sequence (DNA): TGTGCCAGCAGCTTGGTTAGGGGTGGCGAGCAGTACTTC. Amino acid sequence: CASSLVRGGEQYF.

J is TRBJ2-3 and V is TRBV6-1; possible D gene TRBD1, 6 bases. V shed 1 base and J shed 4 bases, with 18 bases lying between them. The CDR3 covers 17 residues. Looked up from germline, CDR1 is MNHNS and CDR2 is SASEGT. In DNA form, the CDR3 reads TGTGCCAGCAGTGAAGTAGTTCCGGGGTCAGGGGCAGATACGCAGTATTTT. This codes for CASSEVVPGSGADTQYF.

This clone was detected only once. The chain employs TRBV15 and TRBJ2-7; D is ambiguous. Between the trimmed V and J ends, which lost 4 bases and 3 bases, there was a span of 16 bases. Germline V lookup: CDR1 LNHNV, CDR2 YYDKDF (reference sequence). This CDR3 is 15 amino acids long. The CDR3 sequence: CATSKDGAQYYEQYF. The CDR3 DNA reads as TGTGCCACCAGCAAAGACGGAGCACAATACTACGAGCAGTACTTC.

V gene TRBV15 combines with J gene TRBJ2-5, with TRBD1 matching over 9 bases. In germline, CDR1 is LNHNV, CDR2 YYDKDF (reference sequence). This CDR3 spans 15 amino acids. V lost 0 bases to trimming and J lost 5 bases; unmatched junction nucleotides: 4. The CDR3: CATSREDRGMETQYF. The CDR3, as DNA: TGTGCCACCAGCAGAGAAGACAGGGGGATGGAGACCCAGTACTTC.

The chain recombines TRBV14 with TRBJ1-1; D call uncertain. There are 13 residues in the CDR3. Trimming took off 6 bases at V and 0 bases at J, with 8 bases between the two ends. Looked up from germline, CDR1 is SGHDN and CDR2 is FVKESK. CDR3 amino acids: CASSPRLNTEAFF. The CDR3 DNA reads TGTGCCAGCAGTCCCAGGTTGAACACTGAAGCTTTCTTT.

V usage is TRBV28 and J usage is TRBJ1-5; 11 bases fit TRBD1. Germline V gene lookup returns CDR1 MDHEN and CDR2 SYDVKM. Unmatched junction bases numbered 5, after V lost 3 bases and J lost 1 base. CDR3 length: 17 residues. The chain's CDR3 is CASSFLGQGDSNQPQHF. The CDR3 coding sequence is TGTGCCAGCAGTTTCCTGGGACAGGGGGACAGCAATCAGCCCCAGCATTTT.

This clone was found once. The genes are TRBV6-5 and TRBJ1-1; D possibly corresponds to TRBD1 (6 bases). Looked up from germline, CDR1 is MNHEY and CDR2 is SVGAGI. This CDR3 has 16 amino acids. Trimming left V 0 bases short and J 4 bases short, with 15 bases between. DNA for the CDR3: TGTGCCAGCAGTTACTCGGGGGGGGCTGGGGGCACTGAAGCTTTCTTT. Translation: CASSYSGGAGGTEAFF.

This clone has just one count. The V and J genes are TRBV28 and TRBJ2-5; maybe TRBD2 (5 bases). V was trimmed by 8 bases and J by 2 bases, leaving 15 bases between them. This CDR3 has 14 residues. Germline CDR1 reads MDHEN; CDR2 reads SYDVKM. The CDR3 reads CASRAGPLQETQYF. The CDR3 DNA sequence: TGTGCCAGCCGGGCGGGCCCACTACAAGAGACCCAGTACTTC.